These 16 T cell receptor beta chains came from one sample sequenced in a study of molecular identifiers for immune sequencing clone quantification. MiXCR, run by TCRdb on the PCR reads, gives a single entry per CDR3 protein. This sample has 30,000 to 45,000 distinct CDR3 sequences, with roughly 18% found just once. The sample taken for sequencing was naive CD8+ T cells from blood, with Jurkat cell RNA spiked in. The sample's subset: FACS-sorted CD8+CD4-CCR7+CD45RA+ naive T cells. These receptors all stem from a human donor in good health. Some libraries in this study had Jurkat cell RNA spiked in.

This clonotype was seen repeatedly, ten times or more. The gene calls are TRBV4-1 and TRBJ2-2; weak D call: TRBD1 (6 bases). V dropped 1 base and J dropped 7 bases, with 16 bases sitting between them. Germline V gives CDR1 MGHRA, CDR2 YSYEKL. The CDR3 runs 16 residues. The DNA of the CDR3 is TGCGCCAGCAGCCAAGTCAGGGACATATGGAACGGGGAGCTGTTTTTT. The encoded protein is CASSQVRDIWNGELFF.

This clonotype appeared many times. The chain links TRBV29-1 to TRBJ2-7; no clear D. The germline V gene has CDR1 SQVTM and CDR2 ANQGSEA. V dropped 4 bases and J dropped 0 bases, with 10 bases sitting between them. The length of the CDR3 is 13 residues. CDR3 amino acids: CSVAGALSYEQYF. The CDR3 DNA follows: TGCAGCGTTGCCGGCGCCCTCTCCTACGAGCAGTACTTC.

In this sample, this clonotype turned up many times. This chain links TRBV10-1 with TRBJ2-1, with D uncertain. Deletions cut 2 bases from V and 6 bases from J, with 8 bases between. CDR3 size: 13 residues. Germline lookup yields CDR1 WNHNN and CDR2 SYGVQD (reference sequence). CDR3 amino acids: CASSEPRGNEQFF. CDR3 DNA: TGCGCCAGCAGTGAGCCTCGAGGCAATGAGCAGTTCTTC.

This clonotype has ten or more counts. The chain couples TRBV5-1 to TRBJ1-1, with D perhaps matching TRBD1 (6 bases). This CDR3 is 15 amino acids long. Trimming stripped 6 bases from V and 0 bases from J, with 15 bases between. Per the germline V gene, CDR1 is SGHRS and CDR2 is YFSETQ. The CDR3 sequence: CASNAGGQLNTEAFF. CDR3 DNA: TGCGCCAGCAACGCGGGGGGGCAGTTGAACACTGAAGCTTTCTTT.

This clonotype turned up a few times. V gene TRBV6-2 or TRBV6-3 combines with J gene TRBJ2-7; D gene unclear. V lost 7 bases and J 3 bases, leaving 16 bases between the germline ends. This CDR3 has 14 amino acids. Germline V gene sequence: CDR1 MNHEY, CDR2 SVGEGT. DNA of the CDR3: TGTGCCAGCACACCCCGCGGTACGTTCTACGAGCAGTACTTC. It specifies CASTPRGTFYEQYF.

On this clonotype: With a much larger clone just one base away, this may be a read error. The chain is built from TRBV15 and TRBJ2-5, with 15 bases fitting TRBD2. This CDR3 is 16 amino acids long. Per germline, CDR1 LNHNV and CDR2 YYDKDF (reference sequence). CDR3 protein: CVTSRPGTSGRETQYF. As DNA, the CDR3 is TGTGTCACCAGCAGACCCGGGACTAGCGGGAGGGAGACCCAGTACTTC.

The rearrangement uses TRBV4-2 and TRBJ2-7; possible D gene TRBD1, 5 bases. Between the trimmed V and J ends, which lost 0 bases and 0 bases, there was a span of 12 bases. The CDR3 loop spans 16 amino acids. The germline V gene has CDR1 LGHNA and CDR2 YNFKEQ. The CDR3 sequence is CASSQEDSRASYEQYF. CDR3 in DNA: TGTGCCAGCAGCCAAGAAGATAGCAGGGCCTCCTACGAGCAGTACTTC.

This clonotype was picked up many times. This sequence joins TRBV12-3 or TRBV12-4 and TRBJ1-2; 7 nucleotides agree with TRBD1. J gave up 0 bases and V 3 bases, and 1 base lay outside the gene matches. The CDR3 loop spans 14 amino acids. The CDR3 bases are TGTGCCAGCAGTTTGGGACAGACTAACTATGGCTACACCTTC. Encoded protein: CASSLGQTNYGYTF.

About this clonotype itself: A much larger clone differs from this one at a single base, so this may be a read error. The missing conserved phenylalanine or tryptophan at the end of this CDR3 makes a read error likely. This chain connects TRBV5-1 to TRBJ2-1; D is uncertain. The V and J ends lost 6 bases and 3 bases respectively, with 4 bases between them. Looked up from germline, CDR1 is SGHRS and CDR2 is YFSETQ. The CDR3 runs to 11 residues. The CDR3 DNA sequence: TGCGCCAGCACAGGCTACAATGAGCAGTTCCTC. Translating gives CASTGYNEQFL.

This clonotype was detected a few times. The chain has TRBV24-1 and TRBJ2-2; 8 bases align to TRBD2. J lost 3 bases, V lost 2 bases, and 4 bases had no gene match. The CDR3 sequence is 16 residues long. In germline, CDR1 is KGHDR, CDR2 SFDVKD. CDR3 DNA: TGTGCCACCAGTGATTACCCAGCGGGAGACACCGGGGAGCTGTTTTTT. Its translation: CATSDYPAGDTGELFF.

This clonotype was detected many times. The chain links TRBV9 to TRBJ1-1; TRBD1 aligns across 7 bases. The ends lost 3 bases at V and 0 bases at J; junction bases unmatched: 2. From germline, CDR1 is SGDLS and CDR2 YYNGEE. This CDR3 contains 14 residues. Here the CDR3 reads CASSEGTVNTEAFF. CDR3 nucleotide sequence: TGTGCCAGCAGCGAGGGGACAGTGAACACTGAAGCTTTCTTT.

Comments on this clonotype: This may be a read error, as it is one base from a much larger clone. This sequence joins TRBV28 and TRBJ2-1, with 14 bases matching TRBD2. CDR1 and CDR2 from the germline V gene are MDHEN and SYDVKM. This CDR3 has 19 amino acids. V shed 10 bases and J 8 bases; nucleotides not matched to a gene: 22. The chain's CDR3 is CAINPRDRGTSGSGDEQFF. CDR3 sequence (DNA): TGTGCCATCAATCCCCGGGACAGGGGGACTAGCGGGAGCGGCGATGAGCAGTTCTTC.

Only a few counts were recorded for this clonotype. J is TRBJ2-6 and V is TRBV19; a weak D match, TRBD1 (6 bases). V dropped 7 bases and J dropped 3 bases, with 16 bases sitting between them. Per the germline V gene, CDR1 is LNHDA and CDR2 is SQIVND (reference sequence). This CDR3 is built from 16 residues. In DNA, the CDR3 is TGTGCCAGTACCCCGACAGGAGAGGTTGGGGCCAACGTCCTGACTTTC. Translating gives CASTPTGEVGANVLTF.

V is TRBV19 and J is TRBJ2-1; possibly TRBD2 for D (6 bases). The length of the CDR3 is 13 residues. Trimming took 1 base from V and 7 from J, leaving 8 bases between them. Germline values: CDR1 LNHDA, CDR2 SQIVND (reference sequence). CDR3 residues: CASSIGSGNEQFF. The CDR3 DNA reads as TGTGCCAGTAGTATAGGGAGCGGGAATGAGCAGTTCTTC.

This clonotype occurred many times. The chain has TRBV7-9 and TRBJ2-1; D call uncertain. The V gene's germline CDR1 is SEHNR and CDR2 FQNEAQ (reference sequence). The length of the CDR3 is 14 residues. V was cut by 6 bases and J by 0 bases, with 9 bases left in between. The CDR3 nucleotides read TGTGCCAGCAGGGTTGCTAGCTCCTACAATGAGCAGTTCTTC. Its protein product is CASRVASSYNEQFF.

This clonotype was seen repeatedly, ten times or more. J is TRBJ2-2 and V is TRBV7-9; D is unclear. Germline V gene lookup returns CDR1 SEHNR and CDR2 FQNEAQ (reference sequence). Trimming shortened V by 2 bases and J by 0 bases, and 7 bases separated the two germline ends. CDR3 length: 15 amino acids. As DNA, the CDR3 is TGTGCCAGCAGCTTAAAGACACCGAACACCGGGGAGCTGTTTTTT. Encoded protein: CASSLKTPNTGELFF.